Listed here is a single TCR beta chain. This clonotype has a handful of counts. What antigen it recognizes has not been identified. No base-level quality is on record; no much larger clone is a single base apart. The library was built by means of PCR. Sequencing was performed on an Illumina HiSeq 2500. To reduce PCR and sequencing biases, unique molecular identifiers were built into the TCR beta cDNA libraries. About 500,000 cDNA molecules were obtained for every 1 to 10 million input T cells, so each molecule roughly corresponded to one T cell. The patient libraries were prepared and sequenced with the same protocol used for the earlier healthy control dataset. Samples belonging to the same batch were prepared together, multiplexed and sequenced on a shared HiSeq lane. The source study handled its data this way. Raw barcoded reads were processed with MIGEC, and single-read molecular identifier groups were discarded before consensus assembly and CDR3 extraction. VDJtools was used for post-analysis of the clonotype tables, with diversity normalized by down-sampling every dataset to the smallest sample size. Repertoire overlap clustering matched CDR3 amino acid but not nucleotide sequences to correct batch-related cross-sample contamination. TCRdb took the public reads, trimmed them with fastp at Q25, ran MiXCR for clone calling and kept in-frame beta chains. CDR3 protein sequences are deduplicated, and each keeps its most common genes and DNA. The V and J calls were determined by TCRdb, not by the authors. The table for this sample lists about 160,000 distinct CDR3 sequences; around 34% of them were counted only once. Jointly, the top ten make up roughly 28% of the sample.

This sample's time point label indicates: second blood draw from one MS patient after hematopoietic stem cell transplantation. To demonstrate the VDJtools post-analysis software, the study profiled TCR beta repertoires from the peripheral blood of about 13 young patients with multiple sclerosis. The multiple sclerosis patients were children and adolescents ranging in age from 6 to 15 years. This entry is derived from a study of post-analysis software for immune sequencing data (dated by TCRdb to between 2014 and 2017). For the study in its entirety: The recorded disease courses included relapsing-remitting, secondary progressive and progressive-relapsing multiple sclerosis, and some patients had no subtype annotation. A subset of samples was prepared in parallel using single-end sample barcoding, then pooled and co-amplified after Illumina adapter ligation. The multiple sclerosis patient repertoires were compared with 10 to 12 previously published healthy control repertoires from donors aged about 6 to 25 years.

General conclusions and limits of the study: Significantly lower normalized Chao1 diversity was found in multiple sclerosis patients than in controls, suggesting substantial peripheral T-cell clonal expansion. The control group was slightly older than the multiple sclerosis patient group. Direct clustering with F measure revealed strong co-clustering of samples prepared in the same batch, which led to a batch-effect correction.

This TCR came from a girl aged 10-17 years with multiple sclerosis. Donor details come from another sample of the same person, matched by shared clones. Source: blood, taken after autologous hematopoietic stem cell transplantation.

The CDR3 in this case is CASSSGFGGEQYF. The nucleotides are TGTGCCAGCAGTTCAGGGTTCGGGGGCGAGCAGTACTTC. Rearrangement joined TRBV12-3 or TRBV12-4 to TRBJ2-7; the D gene is perhaps TRBD2, from 6 matching bases. The junction carries 13 bases between V and J, which are trimmed by 4 bases and 6 bases respectively. The CDR3 spans 13 residues, from the cysteine through the phenylalanine. Solely the CDR3 DNA is kept, with 39 bases framed from the first base.